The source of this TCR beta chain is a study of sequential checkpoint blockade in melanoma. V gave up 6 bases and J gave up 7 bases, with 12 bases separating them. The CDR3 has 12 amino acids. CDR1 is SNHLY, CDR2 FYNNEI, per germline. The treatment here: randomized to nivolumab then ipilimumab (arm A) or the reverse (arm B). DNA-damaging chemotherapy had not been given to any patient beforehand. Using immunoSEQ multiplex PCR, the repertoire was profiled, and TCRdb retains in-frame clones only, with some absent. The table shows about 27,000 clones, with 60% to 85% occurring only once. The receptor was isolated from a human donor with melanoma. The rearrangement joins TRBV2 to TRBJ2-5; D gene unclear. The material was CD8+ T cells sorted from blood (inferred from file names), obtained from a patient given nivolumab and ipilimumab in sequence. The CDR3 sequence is CASRPLESTQYF. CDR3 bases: TGTGCCAGCAGGCCCCTAGAGTCGACCCAGTACTTC.